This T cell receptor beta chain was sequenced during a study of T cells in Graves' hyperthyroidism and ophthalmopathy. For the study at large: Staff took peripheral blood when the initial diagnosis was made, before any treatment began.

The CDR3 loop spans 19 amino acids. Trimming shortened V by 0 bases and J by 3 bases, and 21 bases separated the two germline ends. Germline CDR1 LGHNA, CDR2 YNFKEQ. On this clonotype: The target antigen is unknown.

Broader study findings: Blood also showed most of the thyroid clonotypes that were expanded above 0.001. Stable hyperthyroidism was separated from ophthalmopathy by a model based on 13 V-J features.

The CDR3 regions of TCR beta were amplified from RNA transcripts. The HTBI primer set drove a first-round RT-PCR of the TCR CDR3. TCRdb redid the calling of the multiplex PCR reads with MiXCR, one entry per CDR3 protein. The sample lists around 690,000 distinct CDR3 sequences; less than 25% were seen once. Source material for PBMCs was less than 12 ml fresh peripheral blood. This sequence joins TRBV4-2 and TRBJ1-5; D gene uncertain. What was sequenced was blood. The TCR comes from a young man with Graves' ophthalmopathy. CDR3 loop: CASSQDRALTLPLNQPQHF. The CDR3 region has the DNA TGTGCCAGCAGCCAAGATCGCGCTCTAACCCTCCCGCTCAATCAGCCCCAGCATTTT.